This entry is about one T cell receptor beta chain. The data originate from a study of blood T cell repertoires in COVID-19. Turning to the study itself: The samples span acute and convalescent COVID-19 from the United States, Italy and Spain. PBMCs, B-cell-depleted T cells, or T cells were the source of the cDNA or gDNA that made up the material.

Original processing methods: Amplification of reference gene primers provided the estimated nucleated cell counts. Assay used: immunoSEQ multiplex PCR; TCRdb lists only in-frame clones, some missing. From that table come the V and J calls and clone size; the DNA was used to work out D and trimming. The sample includes a few hundred thousand clones, around 87% of them seen just once. The CDR3 extends over 16 amino acids. V was pared by 5 bases and J by 5 bases, with 12 bases of the junction left unmatched. Looked up from germline, CDR1 is SGHTA and CDR2 is FQGNSA. The chain carries TRBV7-2 and TRBJ1-3; 7 bases fit TRBD1. The specimen was peripheral blood. The receptor was derived from a woman between 50 and 59 years old who had recovered from COVID-19. In DNA, the CDR3 is TGTGCCAGCAGCGCCGACTCCGGGACAGTACGAAACACCATATATTTT. This codes for CASSADSGTVRNTIYF.